This paragraph covers one T cell receptor (beta chain) sequence. V lost 3 bases and J 3 bases, leaving 17 bases between the germline ends. Germline CDR1 and CDR2: MDHEN and SYDVKM. The CDR3 has 16 amino acids. These data come from a study of shared clonotypes between healthy human individuals. Sequenced by immunoSEQ multiplex PCR; TCRdb stores in-frame clones only, minus some. This sample has some 580,000 clones; approximately 97% occur once, and the top ten carry less than 0.065%. The rearrangement links TRBV28 to TRBJ1-2, with TRBD1 as a possible D gene (6 bases). The sequencing sample was made of naive CD4+ T cells sorted from blood. Described subset: CD45RA+ positively selected. This clonotype was obtained from a woman between 25 and 40 years old in good health. CDR3 sequence: CASSFDYSRGDYGYTF. The CDR3 DNA sequence: TGTGCCAGCAGTTTCGATTACAGCAGGGGCGACTATGGCTACACCTTC.